The 15 T cell receptor beta chains listed next were all sequenced from one sample in a study of tumor-infiltrating lymphocytes in primary liver carcinoma. Starting from approximately 500 ng of total RNA, TCR beta cDNA was produced with a primer in the constant region. Investigators got TCR beta libraries out of three nested multiplex PCR rounds, done with slightly modified ARM-PCR. Rounds one and two of PCR, each of 10 cycles, were primed with TRBV1-TRBV30 forward primers and a C-beta reverse primer. TCRdb re-derived calls from the multiplex PCR reads in MiXCR, one entry per CDR3 protein. The table shows 150,000 to 200,000 distinct CDR3 sequences, with 70% to 90% occurring only once. Co-extracted RNA and DNA came from roughly 20-30 mg of unsorted bulk tissue. The specimen sequenced was tumor tissue from primary liver carcinoma. The receptors come from a man aged 40-49 years with primary liver carcinoma and hepatitis B virus infection.

Notes on this clonotype: With a much larger clone just one base away, this may be a read error. CDR3 bases: TGTGCCAGCAGCCCATCAAGAGAAAACTATGGCTACACCTTC. Its protein is CASSPSRENYGYTF. The chain joins TRBV7-9 to TRBJ1-2; D is uncertain. Germline V gene data show CDR1 as SEHNR and CDR2 as FQNEAQ (reference sequence). This CDR3 is built from 14 residues. The V end was cut by 5 bases, the J end by 2 bases, with 12 bases between.

As concerns this clonotype: A read error may produce the germline difference seen at one junction end. The rearrangement links TRBV29-1 to TRBJ2-4; D may match TRBD1 or TRBD2 (5 bases each). The germline CDR1 and CDR2 sequences are SQVTM and ANQGSEA. The CDR3 has 15 residues. The CDR3 nucleotides are TGTAGCGTTGAAGATGCCAGGGCGGCCAAAAACATTCAGCACTTC. It encodes CSVEDARAAKNIQHF.

Concerning this clonotype: Mismatch with germline at one junction end may stem from a read error. This chain links TRBV5-4 with TRBJ2-5; perhaps TRBD1 as D (8 bases). From germline, CDR1 is SGHNT and CDR2 YYREEE (reference sequence). This CDR3 has 12 amino acids. CDR3 nucleotides: TGTGCCAACAGCCAACAGGGGGGGACCCTGTACTTC. Translation gives CANSQQGGTLYF.

With respect to this clonotype: The junction departs from the called germline gene at one end, perhaps through a read error. J is TRBJ1-5 and V is TRBV6-2 or TRBV6-3; D gene unclear. Germline V lookup: CDR1 MNHEY, CDR2 SVGEGT. The CDR3 has 14 residues. The CDR3 region is CASIYSHSNQTQHF. In DNA, the CDR3 is TGTGCCAGCATTTACAGCCATAGCAATCAGACCCAACATTTT.

Points on this clonotype: A junction boundary mismatches the germline segment, possibly from a read error. V gene TRBV11-3 combines with J gene TRBJ2-1, with D unclear. The DNA matches TRBJ2-7 better at its end, which makes the J call doubtful. Germline V gene data show CDR1 as SGHNT and CDR2 as YENEEA. The CDR3 is made up of 12 amino acids. CDR3 loop: CASSLNANKQYF. The CDR3 DNA follows: TGTGCTAGCAGCTTAAATGCCAATAAGCAGTACTTC.

Comments on this clonotype: One end of the junction varies from germline; a read error may be responsible. The V gene is TRBV30, the J gene TRBJ2-6; D call uncertain. The germline V gene encodes CDR1 GTSNPN and CDR2 SVGIG (reference sequence). There are 12 residues in the CDR3. The DNA for the CDR3 is TGTGCCCTCCTCTCTGAGGCCAACGACCTGACTTTC. This sequence encodes CALLSEANDLTF.

About this clonotype: One junction end does not reproduce the germline sequence, and a read error may be involved. The chain is built from TRBV11-2 and TRBJ2-7; 12 bases match TRBD2. The V gene's germline CDR1 is SGHAT and CDR2 FQNNGV. This CDR3 comprises 16 residues. CDR3 DNA: TGTGCCAGCAGCTTGTGGACTAGCGGGGTCTCCTACGAGGAGAACTTC. Its translation is CASSLWTSGVSYEENF.

This clonotype appeared many times. A read error may explain this, as a much larger clone is one base away. V and J are TRBV6-1 and TRBJ2-1; D possibly corresponds to TRBD2 (6 bases). Trimming left V 7 bases short and J 0 bases short, with 10 bases between. This CDR3 spans 14 amino acids. CDR1 and CDR2 (germline): MNHNS, SASEGT. CDR3 sequence reads: CASNLGGSYNEQFF. CDR3 DNA sequence: TGTGCCAGCAACTTGGGGGGCTCCTACAATGAGCAGTTCTTC.

As to this clonotype: Germline is not matched at one junction end, which may reflect a read error. The V and J genes are TRBV11-2 and TRBJ1-5; a weak D match, TRBD1 (5 bases). CDR1 is SGHAT and CDR2 is FQNNGV in the germline V gene. CDR3 size: 11 residues. The CDR3 region has the DNA TGTGCCAGCAGCACCAAGGGTATTGGGGCATTT. Translating it yields CASSTKGIGAF.

About this clonotype: An end of the junction differs from the germline gene, which may be a read error. V usage is TRBV11-2 and J usage is TRBJ1-1; tentatively, D is TRBD1 (5 bases). The V gene's germline CDR1 is SGHAT and CDR2 FQNNGV. The CDR3 runs to 13 residues. The CDR3 bases are TGTGCCGGCAGCTTAGAATGGGGGGGTGGAGCTTTCTTT. It specifies CAGSLEWGGGAFF. The entire variable domain, with the rest obtained from reference TRBV11-2 and TRBJ1-1, is as follows: EAGVAQSPRYKIIEKRQSVAFWCNPISGHATLYWYQQILGQGPKLLIQFQNNGVVDDSQLPKDRFSAERLKGVDSTLKIQPAKLEDSAVYLCAGSLEWGGGAFFGQGTRLTVV.

Concerning this clonotype itself: An end of the junction does not agree with germline; a read error may underlie this. The chain joins TRBV11-2 to TRBJ1-5, with TRBD1 as a possible D gene (6 bases). The CDR3 length is 17 residues. Germline CDR1 reads SGHAT; CDR2 reads FQNNGV. The CDR3 nucleotides read TGTGCCAGCATCTTAGTAGGGGTAACAGGGAGCAAACGGCCCCAGCATTTT. The encoded protein is CASILVGVTGSKRPQHF.

This clonotype is a singleton in its sample. The CDR3 does not end in the conserved phenylalanine or tryptophan, so this is likely a read error. J is TRBJ1-2 and V is TRBV4-2; D remains unclear. The CDR3 has 11 amino acids. Trimming left V 3 bases short and J 8 bases short, with 7 bases between. The germline V gene encodes CDR1 LGHNA and CDR2 YNFKEQ. CDR3 amino acids: CASSQIEGYTL. In DNA, the CDR3 is TGTGCCAGCAGCCAGATAGAGGGCTACACCTTG.

Of note for this clonotype: This may be a read error: a much more frequent sequence differs by one nucleotide. This rearrangement joins TRBV5-1 to TRBJ2-7, with D possibly matching TRBD2 (6 bases). CDR1 is SGHRS, CDR2 YFSETQ, per germline. This CDR3 spans 12 amino acids. CDR3 in amino acids: CASSSAWGELYF. The CDR3 DNA reads TGCGCCAGCAGCTCCGCCTGGGGGGAGCTGTACTTC.

Notes on this clonotype: A much larger clone differs by one base, so this may be a read error. The chain carries TRBV5-1 and TRBJ2-7; TRBD1 matches at 7 bases. Trimming took 0 bases from V and 6 from J; bases not matched to a gene: 3. Germline values: CDR1 SGHRS, CDR2 YFSETQ. CDR3 length: 13 residues. The CDR3 DNA sequence: TGCGCCAGCAGCTTGGAGGGGGCCTTCGAGCAGTACTTC. This gives the protein CASSLEGAFEQYF.

As for this clonotype: At one end, the junction sequence differs from germline, possibly due to a read error. The chain couples TRBV11-1 to TRBJ2-4, with D perhaps given as TRBD1 or TRBD2 (5 bases each). Germline V gene sequence: CDR1 SGHAT, CDR2 FQDESV (reference sequence). There are 17 residues in the CDR3. CDR3 protein: CVSSFPGTSVTKNIQYF. CDR3 bases: TGTGTCAGCAGCTTTCCCGGGACCAGCGTGACCAAAAACATTCAATACTTC.